These T cell receptor beta chains were read from a single sample in a study of shared clonotypes between healthy human individuals. Profiled with immunoSEQ multiplex PCR; TCRdb holds only in-frame clones, not every one. This table holds over a million clones, approximately 98% found once. Source material: naive CD4+ T cells sorted from blood. These receptors all come from a man aged 25-45 years in good health. Both conserved end residues are part of each CDR3. Size is omitted from some rows. Given values are once, few, many or a class for expanded clones.

CDR3aa	j_gene	v_gene	abundance
CSVVWDYGYTF	TRBJ1-2	TRBV29-1	-
CASSPRTYTEAFF	TRBJ1-1	TRBV5-1	-
CASSLAGGNQPQHF	TRBJ1-5	TRBV11-2	-
CASSLLAGTYNEQFF	TRBJ2-1	TRBV5-1	-
CASSFLLGGDPRGDTQYF	TRBJ2-3	TRBV7-9	-
CASSEGHTTTYEQYF	TRBJ2-7	TRBV6-1	-
CASSVIGTGNQETQYF	TRBJ2-5	TRBV9	-
CAVQTGNYGYTF	TRBJ1-2	TRBV7-9	-
CASSLGGGPTDTQYF	TRBJ2-3	TRBV27	-
CAWTDRGNTEAFF	TRBJ1-1	TRBV30	-
CASSHQREGYEQYF	TRBJ2-7	TRBV4-3	-
CASAWTGGQPQHF	TRBJ1-5	TRBV6-5	-
CASSPDPVYEQYF	TRBJ2-7	TRBV7-9	once
CASSFGDRSYEQYF	TRBJ2-7	TRBV28	-
CASSGGGNTEAFF	TRBJ1-1	TRBV25-1	-
CASSQGKGGGVYTGELFF	TRBJ2-2	TRBV4-2	-
CASSRRDRISSGANVLTF	TRBJ2-6	TRBV27	-
CAISQGRREDNEQFF	TRBJ2-1	TRBV10-3	-
CSAQTRDFQFF	TRBJ2-1	TRBV20-1	-
CASTLGGRTNYGYTF	TRBJ1-2	TRBV9	-
CASSPLPQPLTYEQYF	TRBJ2-7	TRBV4-1	-
CASSAGQGVNEQYF	TRBJ2-7	TRBV5-1	once
CASSLVGDRYGYTF	TRBJ1-2	TRBV13	-
CATGQPSFNEQFF	TRBJ2-1	TRBV6-6	-
CASSLRTGPNQPQHF	TRBJ1-5	TRBV7-6	-
CASSVDQSGLLQETQYF	TRBJ2-5	TRBV9	-
CASSQAGRGSNEQFF	TRBJ2-1	TRBV4-1	-
CASRIAGGSYNEQFF	TRBJ2-1	TRBV5-1	-
CASSPTTDTQYF	TRBJ2-3	TRBV28	-
CASSLRGGAGGELFF	TRBJ2-2	TRBV11-3	-
CAWSRADGQPQHF	TRBJ1-5	TRBV30	-
CASSYSDRALGQYF	TRBJ2-7	TRBV6-5	-
CSVPSRDDTEAFF	TRBJ1-1	TRBV29-1	once
CASSSRGTEGYEQYF	TRBJ2-7	TRBV7-6	-
CASRTRADQPQHF	TRBJ1-5	TRBV19	-
CASSVGTSGLSSYNEQFF	TRBJ2-1	TRBV7-9	-
CASSTDREETQYF	TRBJ2-5	TRBV19	once
CASSEGSYIYEQYF	TRBJ2-7	TRBV2	-
CASSLAEAQYF	TRBJ2-5	TRBV5-5	-
CASSTYSTGLGGYTF	TRBJ1-2	TRBV19	once
CASSPPGSGNTIYF	TRBJ1-3	TRBV18	-
CASSRPNQPQHF	TRBJ1-5	TRBV19	-
CASSAGLAGGDNEQFF	TRBJ2-1	TRBV18	-
CASSLFGLANYGYTF	TRBJ1-2	TRBV7-8	-
CASSWDSTRGYGYTF	TRBJ1-2	TRBV5-5	-
CASNSAYGYTF	TRBJ1-2	TRBV6-1	-
CASSVAGQTGELFF	TRBJ2-2	TRBV2	-
CAWSVDRGNQPQHF	TRBJ1-5	TRBV30	few
CASSATPNRDLDF	TRBJ2-3	TRBV9	-
CASSSPGRGETQYF	TRBJ2-5	TRBV7-7	-